The 5 T cell receptor beta chains below come from one sample, sequenced in a study of vaccination and CD4 T cells after COVID-19. The treatment: approximately 10-day PBMC culture with coronavirus spike peptide pools or control peptides (ViraFEST assay). With the Oncomine TCR Beta short-read assay, DNA from cultured CD4+ T cells was sequenced. TCRdb re-called the PCR reads through MiXCR, storing one row per CDR3 protein. The sample holds over 11,000 distinct CDR3 sequences, around 60% seen once. Antigen specificity for these receptors is unknown. What was sequenced was CD4+ T cells from blood, cultured in vitro. The receptors originated from a human donor who had recovered from COVID-19.

V and J are TRBV20-1 and TRBJ1-2; 10 nucleotides agree with TRBD1. The CDR3 consists of 14 residues. In germline, CDR1 is DFQATT, CDR2 SNEGSKA (reference sequence). V was clipped by 6 bases and J by 3 bases; unmatched bases: 7. In DNA, the CDR3 is TGCAGTGCACCGGGACAGGGGTTCGACTATGGCTACACCTTC. Translating gives CSAPGQGFDYGYTF.

CDR3 region: CASSLGDSLYGYTF. The CDR3 bases are TGTGCCAGCAGCTTAGGTGACAGCCTCTATGGCTACACCTTC. The gene calls are TRBV7-2 and TRBJ1-2; weak D call: TRBD1 (5 bases). V lost 1 base and J 4 bases, leaving 10 bases between the germline ends. CDR3 length equals 14 residues. From germline, CDR1 is SGHTA and CDR2 FQGNSA.

This chain joins TRBV6-1 and TRBJ2-3; 11 bases align to TRBD2. The V and J ends lost 4 bases and 1 base, in that order; junction bases with no gene match: 4. This CDR3 is 16 amino acids long. The germline V gene encodes CDR1 MNHNS and CDR2 SASEGT. The DNA for the CDR3 is TGTGCCAGCAGTGTGATAGCGGGAGGGGGCACAGATACGCAGTATTTT. The encoded protein is CASSVIAGGGTDTQYF.

This rearrangement joins TRBV12-3 or TRBV12-4 to TRBJ2-5; weak D call: TRBD1 (6 bases). Trimming removed 6 bases from V and 5 bases from J, with 22 bases in between. This CDR3 region has 16 residues. The CDR3 reads CASSPMMAGVVETQYF. In nucleotides, the CDR3 is TGTGCCAGCAGCCCCATGATGGCAGGGGTAGTGGAGACCCAGTACTTC.

The CDR3 reads CATSPQGAEGYTF. The CDR3 region has the DNA TGTGCCACCAGTCCTCAGGGGGCGGAAGGCTACACCTTC. The chain combines TRBV15 with TRBJ1-2; 8 bases agree with TRBD1. Looked up from germline, CDR1 is LNHNV and CDR2 is YYDKDF (reference sequence). The CDR3 spans 13 residues. With 6 bases clipped from V and 8 bases from J, the junction kept 8 bases outside the gene matches.